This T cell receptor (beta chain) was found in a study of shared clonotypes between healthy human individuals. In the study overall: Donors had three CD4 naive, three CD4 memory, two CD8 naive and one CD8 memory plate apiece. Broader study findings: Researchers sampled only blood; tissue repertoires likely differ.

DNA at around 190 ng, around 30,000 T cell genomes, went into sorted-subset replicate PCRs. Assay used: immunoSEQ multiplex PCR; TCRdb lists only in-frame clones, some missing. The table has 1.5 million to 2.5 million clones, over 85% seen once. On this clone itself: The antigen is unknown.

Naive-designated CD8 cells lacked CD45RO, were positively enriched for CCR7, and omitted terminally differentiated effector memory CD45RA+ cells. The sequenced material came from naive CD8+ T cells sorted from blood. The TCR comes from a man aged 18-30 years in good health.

The CDR3 coding sequence is TGTGCCAGCGGGGGCGACGACATTCAGTACTTC. Its translation: CASGGDDIQYF. The J gene is TRBJ2-4, the V gene TRBV9; tentatively, D is TRBD1 (6 bases). Germline loops: CDR1 SGDLS, CDR2 YYNGEE. With 7 bases removed from V and 8 bases from J, the gap between germline ends came to 10 bases. This CDR3 is built from 11 residues.